These T cell receptor beta chains were read from a single sample in a study of shared clonotypes between healthy human individuals. Method: immunoSEQ multiplex PCR; TCRdb's copy keeps in-frame clones and lacks some. The sample includes around 2.5 million clones, under 95% of them seen just once. The sequenced sample consisted of naive CD4+ T cells from PBMCs. The receptors stem from a young man in good health. Some clones in this sample may be carry-over from other donors' samples. The CDR3 runs from the conserved cysteine through the conserved F or W. A D gene is named only where the DNA matches it firmly.

cdr3_aa d_call cdr3_length v_call
CASSLRNQPQHF - 12 TRBV28
CASSLRGQAFF - 11 TRBV7-2
CASSMADRGYQPQHF TRBD1 15 TRBV19
CASSYGRGLLDYGYTF TRBD1 16 TRBV6-5
CASRPPGNSGNTIYF - 15 TRBV5-1
CASNMGRGNTQYF - 13 TRBV2
CASSLRPAGEQFF - 13 TRBV5-1
CASSLSVSNQPQHF - 14 TRBV28
CASSQGLAGGVDTQYF TRBD2 16 TRBV5-1
CASSRGLAVYNEQFF TRBD2 15 TRBV7-2
CASSALLSNTEAFF - 14 TRBV5-1
CASSLVRGLETQYF TRBD1 14 TRBV7-9
CASSSTGQMNTEAFF TRBD1 15 TRBV5-1
CASSHGQGSETQYF TRBD1 14 TRBV11-3
CASRARWSEDYGYTF - 15 TRBV27
CASSQDSGEPGYEQYF - 16 TRBV4-3
CASSIIATDGYTF - 13 TRBV19
CASSSPGTGGVLSTDTQYF TRBD1 19 TRBV7-9
CASSERTGGGEAFF TRBD1 14 TRBV6-4
CASSLWGRGYNSPLHF - 16 TRBV28
CASTLGDRVNTEAFF TRBD1 15 TRBV28
CASSPRTSGSYEQYF TRBD2 15 TRBV5-1
CAIRTDLFETQYF - 13 TRBV10-3
CASSLLAGGPGQYF TRBD2 14 TRBV25-1
CASKLAASTNEKLFF - 15 TRBV2
CASSILPGQGSSYEQYF TRBD1 17 TRBV19
CASTFGGVHQPQHF - 14 TRBV19
CASSIATLNTEAFF - 14 TRBV19
CASSPGGGREQYF - 13 TRBV7-9
CASSLELAVSYNEQFF - 16 TRBV5-1
CASSQEEGGSIYYEQYF - 17 TRBV14
CASSLRAATNEKLFF - 15 TRBV28
CASSLVGLGDNEQFF TRBD2 15 TRBV5-1
CASSIRDGYYGYTF - 14 TRBV7-2
CASSLGGPAPGELFF - 15 TRBV5-4
CASSPGPDYNSPLHF - 15 TRBV28
CASSLVSTYNEQFF - 14 TRBV11-2
CASRFASPARNEQFF - 15 TRBV19
CASSQNVWPDTQYF - 14 TRBV16
CASSVKVGASGRPAGEQYF TRBD2 19 TRBV2
CASRDRGQEYF TRBD1 11 TRBV2
CASSLRDREQETQYF TRBD1 15 TRBV5-1
CASTEAANEQFF - 12 TRBV6-1
CASKRGTGGYEQYF TRBD1 14 TRBV6-5
CASSPDLLQPQHF - 13 TRBV18
CAWSSTLSLAGRWEQYF TRBD2 17 TRBV30
CASSGGAGANVLTF - 14 TRBV19
CASSLPAGVNEKLFF - 15 TRBV28
CASSLDYEQFF - 11 TRBV7-2
CASSRKDRDGGTQYF TRBD1 15 TRBV4-1
CASSLGTGANYGYTF TRBD1 15 TRBV5-1
CASSLAGDYEGTTEAFF - 17 TRBV5-1
CASSPIVGPRANYGYTF - 17 TRBV4-1
CASSLVTKTEAFF - 13 TRBV5-1
CASSLVFRAGYGYTF - 15 TRBV7-2
CASRPSGSLGEQYF TRBD2 14 TRBV28
CASSLERYGYTF - 12 TRBV5-1